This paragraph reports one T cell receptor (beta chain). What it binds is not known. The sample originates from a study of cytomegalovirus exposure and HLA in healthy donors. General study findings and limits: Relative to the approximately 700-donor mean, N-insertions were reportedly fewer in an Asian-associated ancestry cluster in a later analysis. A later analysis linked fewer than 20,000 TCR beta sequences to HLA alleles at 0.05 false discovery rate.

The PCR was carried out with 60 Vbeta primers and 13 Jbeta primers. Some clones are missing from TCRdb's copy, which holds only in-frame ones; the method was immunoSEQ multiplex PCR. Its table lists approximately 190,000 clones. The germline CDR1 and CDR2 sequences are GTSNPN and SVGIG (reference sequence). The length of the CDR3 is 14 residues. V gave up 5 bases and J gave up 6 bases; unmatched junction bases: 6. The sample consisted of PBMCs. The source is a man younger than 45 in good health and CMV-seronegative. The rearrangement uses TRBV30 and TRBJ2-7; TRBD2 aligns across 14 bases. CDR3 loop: CAWGRGLAGVEQYF. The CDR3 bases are TGTGCCTGGGGTCGGGGACTAGCGGGAGTCGAGCAGTACTTC.